Presented here are 3 T cell receptor beta chains from one specimen sequenced in a study of CD8 T cells in ankylosing spondylitis. General study results and limits: Ankylosing spondylitis blood appeared to be characterized by a TCR beta motif of several highly homologous variants.

One entry per CDR3 protein, called by TCRdb with MiXCR from the 5' RACE reads. The repertoire holds roughly 670,000 distinct CDR3 sequences, 15% to 20% seen once, with over 15% in the top ten. These TCRs are of unknown antigen specificity. Input material: blood, either unsorted or a sorted T cell fraction (not recorded which). These TCRs come from a male donor with ankylosing spondylitis.

In this sample, this clonotype turned up a few times. The V and J genes are TRBV12-3 or TRBV12-4 and TRBJ1-1; 7 positions match TRBD1. With V trimmed by 5 bases and J by 7 bases, 7 bases remained unmatched. This CDR3 has 13 amino acids. In DNA form, the CDR3 reads TGTGCCAGCAGTCGGGACAGACAAAATGAAGCTTTCTTT. As protein: CASSRDRQNEAFF.

This clonotype has only a few counts. The chain couples TRBV29-1 to TRBJ1-1; D possibly corresponds to TRBD1 (5 bases). The CDR3 extends over 14 amino acids. V was shortened by 3 bases and J by 4 bases, with 15 bases between the two germline ends. Germline V gene lookup returns CDR1 SQVTM and CDR2 ANQGSEA. The CDR3 DNA sequence: TGCAGCGTTGATACCGACGGGACGGGCACTGAAGCTTTCTTT. Amino acid sequence: CSVDTDGTGTEAFF. The full variable domain, with the rest looked up from reference TRBV29-1 and TRBJ1-1, is SAVISQKPSRDICQRGTSLTIQCQVDSQVTMMFWYRQQPGQSLTLIATANQGSEATYESGFVIDKFPISRPNLTFSTLTVSNMSPEDSSIYLCSVDTDGTGTEAFFGQGTRLTVV.

This clonotype was seen a few times. The chain links TRBV6-2 or TRBV6-3 to TRBJ2-7; 11 bases are a match to TRBD2. Germline trimming cut 6 bases from V and 2 bases from J; bases unmatched to any gene: 6. In germline, CDR1 is MNHEY, CDR2 SVGEGT. The CDR3 has 15 amino acids. DNA for the CDR3: TGTGCCAGCAGGCCTCCGGGACTAGCGGCCTACGAGCAGTACTTC. Translated: CASRPPGLAAYEQYF.